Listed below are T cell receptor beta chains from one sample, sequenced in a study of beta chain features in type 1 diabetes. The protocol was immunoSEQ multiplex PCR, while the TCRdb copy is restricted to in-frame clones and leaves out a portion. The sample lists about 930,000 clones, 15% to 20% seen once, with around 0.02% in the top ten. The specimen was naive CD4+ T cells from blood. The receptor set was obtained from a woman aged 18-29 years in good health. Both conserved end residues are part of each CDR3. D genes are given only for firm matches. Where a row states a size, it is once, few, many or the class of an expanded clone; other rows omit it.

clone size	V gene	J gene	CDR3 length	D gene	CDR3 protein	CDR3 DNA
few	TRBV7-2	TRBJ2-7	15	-	CASSLVGGPPYEQYF	TGTGCCAGCAGCTTAGTCGGGGGGCCCCCCTACGAGCAGTACTTC
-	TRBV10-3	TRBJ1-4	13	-	CAIRTPGNEKLFF	TGTGCCATCAGGACCCCAGGGAATGAAAAACTGTTTTTT
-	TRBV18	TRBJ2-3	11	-	CASSPVDTQYF	TGTGCCAGCTCACCAGTGGATACGCAGTATTTT
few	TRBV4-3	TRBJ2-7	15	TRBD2	CASSQELAGRYEQYF	TGCGCCAGCAGCCAAGAATTAGCGGGAAGGTACGAGCAGTACTTC
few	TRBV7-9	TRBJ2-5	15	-	CASSLGRAVEETQYF	TGTGCCAGCAGCTTAGGCCGTGCGGTGGAAGAGACCCAGTACTTC
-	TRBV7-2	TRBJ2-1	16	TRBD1	CASSLVGTGWGNEQFF	TGTGCCAGCAGCTTAGTGGGGACAGGGTGGGGCAATGAGCAGTTCTTC
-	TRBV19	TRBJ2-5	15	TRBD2	CASSRELAVMETQYF	TGTGCCAGTAGCCGGGAACTAGCGGTGATGGAGACCCAGTACTTC
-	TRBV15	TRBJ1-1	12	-	CATSRDYTEAFF	TGTGCCACCAGCAGAGATTATACTGAAGCTTTCTTT
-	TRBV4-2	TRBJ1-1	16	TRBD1	CASSQAPGTGGTEAFF	TGTGCCAGCAGCCAAGCACCCGGGACAGGAGGGACTGAAGCTTTCTTT
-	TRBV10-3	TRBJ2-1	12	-	CAISESRAEQFF	TGTGCCATCAGTGAGTCTCGAGCAGAGCAGTTCTTC
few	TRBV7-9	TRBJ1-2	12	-	CASSSTSYGYTF	TGTGCCAGCAGCTCAACATCCTATGGCTACACCTTC
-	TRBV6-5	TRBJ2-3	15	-	CASSYSSRGTDTQYF	TGTGCCAGCAGTTACTCATCGAGGGGCACAGATACGCAGTATTTT
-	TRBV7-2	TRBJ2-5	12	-	CASSNGRETQYF	TGTGCCAGCAGCAATGGGCGAGAGACCCAGTACTTC
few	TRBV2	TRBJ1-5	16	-	CASSSRTAGSNQPQHF	TGTGCCAGCAGTTCCCGGACAGCCGGCAGCAATCAGCCCCAGCATTTT
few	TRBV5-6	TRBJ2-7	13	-	CAREGSGSYEQYF	TGTGCCAGGGAGGGGAGCGGATCCTACGAGCAGTACTTC
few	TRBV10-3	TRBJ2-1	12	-	CAISGAGREQFF	TGTGCCATCAGCGGGGCTGGGCGTGAGCAGTTCTTC
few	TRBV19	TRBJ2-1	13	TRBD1	CASSGQGQDEQFF	TGTGCCAGTAGTGGACAGGGGCAGGATGAGCAGTTCTTC
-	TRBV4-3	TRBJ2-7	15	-	CASRLSAAGSGEQYF	TGCGCCAGCAGACTCTCGGCAGCGGGCTCGGGGGAGCAGTACTTC
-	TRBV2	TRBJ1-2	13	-	CASSADSNYGYTF	TGTGCCAGCAGTGCTGACAGTAACTATGGCTACACCTTC
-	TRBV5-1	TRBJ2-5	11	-	CASSLEVTQYF	TGCGCCAGCAGCTTGGAGGTGACCCAGTACTTC
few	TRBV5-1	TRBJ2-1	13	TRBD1	CASSLSGGNEQFF	TGCGCCAGCAGCCTATCAGGGGGCAATGAGCAGTTCTTC
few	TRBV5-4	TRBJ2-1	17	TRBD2	CASSTPVGSGRPGEQFF	TGTGCCAGCAGCACCCCGGTGGGTAGCGGGAGACCAGGTGAGCAGTTCTTC
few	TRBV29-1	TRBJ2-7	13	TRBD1	CSAGRGQGYEQYF	TGCAGCGCGGGGCGGGGACAGGGCTACGAGCAGTACTTC
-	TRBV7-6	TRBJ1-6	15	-	CASSLARVGNSPLHF	TGTGCCAGCAGCTTAGCCAGGGTCGGCAATTCACCCCTCCACTTT
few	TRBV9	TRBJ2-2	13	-	CASSVSNTGELFF	TGTGCCAGCAGCGTCTCGAACACCGGGGAGCTGTTTTTT
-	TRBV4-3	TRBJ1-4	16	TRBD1	CASSRNTGTDNEKLFF	TGCGCCAGCAGCCGAAACACCGGGACAGATAATGAAAAACTGTTTTTT
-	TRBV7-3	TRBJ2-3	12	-	CASSLKGDTQYF	TGTGCCAGCAGCTTAAAGGGAGATACGCAGTATTTT
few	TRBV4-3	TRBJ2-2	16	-	CASSQRRGSEGGELFF	TGCGCCAGCAGCCAGAGAAGAGGTTCGGAGGGCGGGGAGCTGTTTTTT
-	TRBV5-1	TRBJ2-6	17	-	CASSVIQWGAGANVLTF	TGCGCCAGCAGCGTCATACAGTGGGGCGCTGGGGCCAACGTCCTGACTTTC
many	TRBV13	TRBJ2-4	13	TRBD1	CASSGTGVDIQYF	TGTGCCAGCAGCGGAACAGGGGTGGACATTCAGTACTTC
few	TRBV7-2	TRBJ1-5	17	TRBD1	CASSLAGTGYSNQPQHF	TGTGCCAGCAGCTTAGCGGGGACAGGTTATAGCAATCAGCCCCAGCATTTT
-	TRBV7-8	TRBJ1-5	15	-	CASSLMGASNQPQHF	TGTGCCAGCAGCTTAATGGGGGCGAGCAATCAGCCCCAGCATTTT
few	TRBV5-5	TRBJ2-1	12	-	CASSLPPRKQFF	TGTGCCAGCAGCTTGCCCCCTAGGAAGCAGTTCTTC
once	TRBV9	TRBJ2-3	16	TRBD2	CASSALAGWSTDTQYF	TGTGCCAGCAGCGCCCTAGCGGGATGGAGCACAGATACGCAGTATTTT
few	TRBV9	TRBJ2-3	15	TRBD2	CASSPGTSGTDTQYF	TGTGCCAGCAGCCCAGGGACTAGTGGGACAGATACGCAGTATTTT
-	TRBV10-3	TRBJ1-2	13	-	CAISELGADGYTF	TGTGCCATCAGTGAGTTGGGGGCCGATGGCTACACCTTC
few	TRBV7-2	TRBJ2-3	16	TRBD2	CASSLGIAGPTDTQYF	TGTGCCAGCAGCTTAGGTATAGCGGGGCCAACAGATACGCAGTATTTT
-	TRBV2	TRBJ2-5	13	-	CASSMTEQETQYF	TGTGCCAGCAGTATGACAGAGCAAGAGACCCAGTACTTC
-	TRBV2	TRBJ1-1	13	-	CASSVRVPLEAFF	TGTGCCAGCAGTGTTCGGGTTCCGCTTGAAGCTTTCTTT
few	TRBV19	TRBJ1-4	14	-	CASTKTGTQEKLFF	TGTGCCAGTACCAAAACAGGGACTCAAGAAAAACTGTTTTTT
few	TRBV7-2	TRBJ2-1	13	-	CASRAGAHNEQFF	TGTGCCAGCAGGGCTGGTGCACACAATGAGCAGTTCTTC